The 16 T cell receptor beta chains given below trace back to one sample, sequenced in a study of blood T cell repertoires in COVID-19. The protocol was immunoSEQ multiplex PCR, while the TCRdb copy is restricted to in-frame clones and leaves out a portion. Of around 72,000 clones listed, around 90% are singletons. The sample was peripheral blood. The receptor set was obtained from a man in his forties or fifties with acute or convalescent COVID-19.

V is TRBV18 and J is TRBJ1-3; D possibly corresponds to TRBD1 (5 bases). V shed 3 bases and J shed 0 bases, with 9 bases lying between them. The CDR3 is made up of 15 amino acids. Germline V CDR1 and CDR2: KGHSH, LQKENI. Here the CDR3 DNA reads TGTGCCAGCTCACCGACAGATGACTCTGGAAACACCATATATTTT. This translates into CASSPTDDSGNTIYF.

V usage is TRBV5-6 and J usage is TRBJ2-7; the D is unclear. V was pared by 1 base and J by 2 bases, with 10 bases between. Per germline, CDR1 SGHDT and CDR2 YYEEEE. This CDR3 has 14 residues. The CDR3: CASSLFVSPYEQYF. The CDR3 DNA follows: TGTGCCAGCAGCTTGTTTGTGAGTCCCTACGAGCAGTACTTC.

The chain combines TRBV29-1 with TRBJ2-7, with TRBD1 as a possible D gene (5 bases). V lost 4 bases to trimming and J lost 6 bases, with 13 bases between them. The germline CDR1 and CDR2 sequences are SQVTM and ANQGSEA. The length of the CDR3 is 12 residues. The CDR3 sequence: CSVVGPRGEQYF. In nucleotides, the CDR3 is TGCAGCGTTGTGGGGCCAAGGGGCGAGCAGTACTTC.

This chain uses TRBV28 with TRBJ1-5; TRBD1 is a possible D gene (5 bases). Trimming left V 11 bases short and J 0 bases short, with 14 bases between. In germline, CDR1 is MDHEN, CDR2 SYDVKM. The CDR3 has 14 residues. The CDR3 nucleotides are TGTGCCGCGGGGGACGAAGTTAGCAATCAGCCCCAGCATTTT. Translation: CAAGDEVSNQPQHF.

The chain links TRBV18 to TRBJ2-7; 7 nucleotides agree with TRBD1. This CDR3 has 15 residues. With 6 bases clipped from V and 1 base from J, the junction kept 9 bases outside the gene matches. Germline loops: CDR1 KGHSH, CDR2 LQKENI. The DNA for the CDR3 is TGTGCCAGCTCGTCCCCAAGGGGGCTATCCTACGAGCAGTACTTC. It is translated as CASSSPRGLSYEQYF. The whole variable domain, filled in from reference TRBV18 and TRBJ2-7, reads NAGVMQNPRHLVRRRGQEARLRCSPMKGHSHVYWYRQLPEEGLKFMVYLQKENIIDESGMPKERFSAEFPKEGPSILRIQQVVRGDSAAYFCASSSPRGLSYEQYFGPGTRLTVT.

This CDR3 is CASSMNRAPGETQYF. In nucleotides, the CDR3 is TGTGCCAGCAGCATGAACAGGGCGCCAGGGGAGACCCAGTACTTC. The chain joins TRBV2 to TRBJ2-5, with D perhaps matching TRBD1 (6 bases). V lost 6 bases and J lost 5, with 19 bases in between. This CDR3 has 15 amino acids. From germline, CDR1 is SNHLY and CDR2 FYNNEI.

V usage is TRBV29-1 and J usage is TRBJ1-5; D is unclear. Trimming took 3 bases from V and 6 from J, leaving 18 bases between them. Germline V CDR1 and CDR2: SQVTM, ANQGSEA. This CDR3 contains 15 residues. The CDR3 DNA is TGCAGCGTTGATTCGCGGGCAGAGGTGAGTCAGCCCCAGCATTTT. It codes for CSVDSRAEVSQPQHF. The whole variable domain, filled in from reference TRBV29-1 and TRBJ1-5, reads SAVISQKPSRDICQRGTSLTIQCQVDSQVTMMFWYRQQPGQSLTLIATANQGSEATYESGFVIDKFPISRPNLTFSTLTVSNMSPEDSSIYLCSVDSRAEVSQPQHFGDGTRLSIL.

The chain couples TRBV9 to TRBJ2-2, with 10 bases that match TRBD2. Germline V lookup: CDR1 SGDLS, CDR2 YYNGEE. After removal of 4 bases from V and 0 bases from J, the junction contained 3 bases not matched to a gene. There are 16 residues in the CDR3. CDR3 protein: CASSRTSGANTGELFF. Here the CDR3 DNA reads TGTGCCAGCAGCCGGACTAGCGGAGCGAACACCGGGGAGCTGTTTTTT.

V and J are TRBV30 and TRBJ2-5; TRBD1 matches at 7 bases. The V gene's germline CDR1 is GTSNPN and CDR2 SVGIG (reference sequence). CDR3 size: 18 residues. V lost 0 bases and J lost 5; bases outside the gene matches: 18. In DNA, the CDR3 is TGTGCCTGGAGTGTGGCGAGAGTCAGGGGGACGAGTCAGGAGACCCAGTACTTC. Its translation: CAWSVARVRGTSQETQYF.

In this sample, this clone turned up once. The chain has TRBV15 and TRBJ1-2; 7 bases agree with TRBD1. In germline, CDR1 is LNHNV, CDR2 YYDKDF (reference sequence). There are 15 residues in the CDR3. The trim removed 5 bases at V and 8 bases at J, leaving 14 bases unmatched. The CDR3 loop reads CATSYGQGGLGGYTF. The CDR3 bases are TGTGCCACCAGCTACGGCCAGGGGGGATTGGGAGGCTACACCTTC.

This chain links TRBV3-1 (or the pseudogene TRBV3-2) with TRBJ2-1; 8 positions agree with TRBD2. Germline CDR1 LGHDT, CDR2 YNNKEL (reference sequence). V was clipped by 0 bases and J by 7 bases; unmatched bases: 11. CDR3 size: 17 residues. Written as DNA, the CDR3 is TGTGCCAGCAGCCAAGATGGGAGCGGGGGAAGAGAAAATGAGCAGTTCTTC. It translates to CASSQDGSGGRENEQFF.

The chain employs TRBV27 and TRBJ2-7; TRBD1 agrees at 9 bases. Germline CDR1 is MNHEY and CDR2 is SMNVEV (reference sequence). The ends lost 4 bases at V and 9 bases at J; junction bases unmatched: 13. The CDR3 is made up of 15 amino acids. CDR3 sequence (DNA): TGTGCCAGCAGTTCCGGGACAGGGAGACTCCTAGGGCAGTACTTC. This gives the protein CASSSGTGRLLGQYF.

The V and J genes are TRBV18 and TRBJ2-7, with TRBD1 matching 12 bases. CDR3 length: 14 residues. With 3 bases clipped from V and 6 bases from J, the junction kept 3 bases outside the gene matches. Germline V gene data show CDR1 as KGHSH and CDR2 as LQKENI. The CDR3 loop reads CASSPGTGGPEQYF. The CDR3 region has the DNA TGTGCCAGCTCACCCGGGACAGGGGGCCCCGAGCAGTACTTC. The complete variable domain, with remaining parts taken from reference TRBV18 and TRBJ2-7, reads NAGVMQNPRHLVRRRGQEARLRCSPMKGHSHVYWYRQLPEEGLKFMVYLQKENIIDESGMPKERFSAEFPKEGPSILRIQQVVRGDSAAYFCASSPGTGGPEQYFGPGTRLTVT.

V and J are TRBV5-5 and TRBJ2-2; TRBD1 aligns across 7 bases. The J segment lost 1 base and the V segment lost 4 bases, leaving 4 bases of the junction unmatched. The length of the CDR3 is 15 residues. Germline V CDR1 and CDR2: SGHKS, YYEKEE (reference sequence). The CDR3 nucleotides read TGTGCCAGCAGCACCGGGACAGTGAACACCGGGGAGCTGTTTTTT. This gives the protein CASSTGTVNTGELFF.

The rearrangement uses TRBV11-2 and TRBJ1-3; D remains ambiguous. The CDR3 is 15 amino acids. The V end was cut by 2 bases, the J end by 0 bases, with 8 bases between. Germline V CDR1 and CDR2: SGHAT, FQNNGV. CDR3: CASSLYTSSGNTIYF. In DNA form, the CDR3 reads TGTGCCAGCAGCTTATACACCAGCTCTGGAAACACCATATATTTT.

This clone was seen many times. The rearrangement links TRBV5-1 to TRBJ1-3; D remains unclear. CDR1 and CDR2 from the germline V gene are SGHRS and YFSETQ. V was pared by 0 bases and J by 4 bases, with 8 bases between. The length of the CDR3 is 14 residues. CDR3 in DNA: TGCGCCAGCAGCTTGGCCGGTGAGGGAAACACCATATATTTT. It encodes CASSLAGEGNTIYF. Looking up the rest from reference TRBV5-1 and TRBJ1-3 gives the full variable domain: KAGVTQTPRYLIKTRGQQVTLSCSPISGHRSVSWYQQTPGQGLQFLFEYFSETQRNKGNFPGRFSGRQFSNSRSEMNVSTLELGDSALYLCASSLAGEGNTIYFGEGSWLTVV.